The sequence of this T cell receptor beta chain was determined in a study of T cells in Graves' hyperthyroidism and ophthalmopathy (dated by TCRdb to between 2017 and 2020). With respect to the entire study: Peripheral blood was sampled at the time of initial diagnosis, prior to any treatment. To identify distinguishing TCR V-J signatures, a discovery cohort of 90 to 100 patients was used, comprising roughly 45 with Graves' ophthalmopathy and approximately 57 with stable Graves' hyperthyroidism. Prospective prediction of ophthalmopathy was tested in an independent validation cohort of fewer than 20 hyperthyroidism patients and some 17 patients who later progressed to ophthalmopathy. The 100 or so discovery patients were divided at random into training and test sets in a 7:3 ratio. The study also compared thyroid tissue and blood T-cell repertoires from about six Graves' hyperthyroidism patients. After blood sampling, hyperthyroidism patients were treated with methimazole at a starting dose of 30 mg daily, and ophthalmopathy patients were treated with high-dose intravenous methylprednisolone. The paper describes TCR Vbeta CDR3 sequencing of 120 to 150 peripheral blood samples, made up of about 41 ophthalmopathy patients, over 70 hyperthyroidism patients and about 17 progressor patients. What the work shows at the level of the full study, not this receptor alone: Sample size was not statistically predetermined, and investigators were not blinded to group allocation. In validation, the model predicted progression to ophthalmopathy with approximately 71% sensitivity and roughly 75% specificity, a median of around 6.6 months before onset. A model built on a 13 V-J signature distinguished ophthalmopathy from stable hyperthyroidism, reaching 85% to 90% sensitivity and around 81% specificity in cross-validation and 80%/75% in testing. Most expanded thyroid clonotypes (frequency above 0.001) were also found in blood, which suggests that blood repertoires may mirror thyroid immune responses.

Graves' hyperthyroidism was defined as stable when no progression to ophthalmopathy occurred over 18 months of follow-up. Hyperthyroidism patients were aged 18 to 65 years and newly diagnosed, with disease duration of less than 2 months. Patients with uncontrolled infections, other autoimmune diseases, pregnancy or lactation were excluded. Diagnoses were based on clinical symptoms, serum thyroxine and TRAb, thyroid ultrasound and orbital computed tomography. PBMCs were isolated from roughly 10 ml of fresh peripheral blood by Ficoll-Paque density gradient centrifugation. Trizol reagent was used to extract total RNA, and RNA quality was then checked on an Agilent 2100 Bioanalyzer. This clonotype was seen a handful of times. This receptor's antigen is unknown. With a much larger clone just one base away, this may be a read error. The CDR3 sequence holds 14 residues, the cysteine and phenylalanine included. Only the CDR3 portion is preserved as DNA: 42 bases, with reading frame beginning at the first base. V is clipped by 6 bases and J by 4 bases, and the sequence between their germline boundaries is 15 bases long. The germline V gene provides CDR1 SGHAT and CDR2 FQNNGV.

TCR beta CDR3 regions were amplified from RNA transcripts. A first-round RT-PCR of the TCR CDR3 used the HTBI primer set with the Qiagen OneStep RT-PCR kit. Libraries were constructed in a second round of multiplex PCR, after which size selection and purification were carried out. Sequencing of the libraries was done on an Illumina HiSeq2000 using paired-end 100 bp reads. From the authors' description of their analysis: SOAPnuke was used to process the raw data, removing reads that contained adapters or uncalled bases, had a mean Phred below 15, or lacked an exact match to the constant primer or identifier. COPE v1.2.5 was used to merge high-quality paired reads, and clonotypes were defined as unique nucleotide sequences. Clonotypes were aligned to IMGT TRBV, TRBD and TRBJ reference segments using MiTCR v1.1. The analysis included only V-J combinations with a frequency above 0.0001, which together covered 99.2% of the repertoires. The TCS score was defined as the ratio of F50 (clonal expansion) to E x V (chaos), calculated using BLOSUM62-based TCRdist between CDR3 peptides within each V-J. Welch's t-statistics and random forest reduced roughly 500 V-J features to around 14, which were used in a naive Bayes classifier (R e1071). The public reads were reanalyzed by TCRdb: fastp trimming at Q25, MiXCR alignment, in-frame beta chains only. Duplicate CDR3 protein sequences are folded into a single record with the most common DNA and genes. None of the V and J calls come from the authors' own analysis; TCRdb made them. This sample has approximately 430,000 distinct CDR3 sequences in its table, and approximately 14% of those were observed once. Jointly, the top ten make up over 7.5% of the sample.

The receptor was isolated from a woman between 18 and 29 years old with Graves' hyperthyroidism. Recombination linked TRBV11-2 to TRBJ1-2, with the identity of the D gene unclear. Material for sequencing was blood. The CDR3 protein: CASRRPLGVYGYTF. The nucleotide sequence reads TGTGCCAGCAGGAGACCCCTTGGGGTCTATGGCTACACCTTC. Reference TRBV11-2 and TRBJ1-2 proteins supply the regions before and after the CDR3; the full variable domain is: EAGVAQSPRYKIIEKRQSVAFWCNPISGHATLYWYQQILGQGPKLLIQFQNNGVVDDSQLPKDRFSAERLKGVDSTLKIQPAKLEDSAVYLCASRRPLGVYGYTFGSGTRLTVV.